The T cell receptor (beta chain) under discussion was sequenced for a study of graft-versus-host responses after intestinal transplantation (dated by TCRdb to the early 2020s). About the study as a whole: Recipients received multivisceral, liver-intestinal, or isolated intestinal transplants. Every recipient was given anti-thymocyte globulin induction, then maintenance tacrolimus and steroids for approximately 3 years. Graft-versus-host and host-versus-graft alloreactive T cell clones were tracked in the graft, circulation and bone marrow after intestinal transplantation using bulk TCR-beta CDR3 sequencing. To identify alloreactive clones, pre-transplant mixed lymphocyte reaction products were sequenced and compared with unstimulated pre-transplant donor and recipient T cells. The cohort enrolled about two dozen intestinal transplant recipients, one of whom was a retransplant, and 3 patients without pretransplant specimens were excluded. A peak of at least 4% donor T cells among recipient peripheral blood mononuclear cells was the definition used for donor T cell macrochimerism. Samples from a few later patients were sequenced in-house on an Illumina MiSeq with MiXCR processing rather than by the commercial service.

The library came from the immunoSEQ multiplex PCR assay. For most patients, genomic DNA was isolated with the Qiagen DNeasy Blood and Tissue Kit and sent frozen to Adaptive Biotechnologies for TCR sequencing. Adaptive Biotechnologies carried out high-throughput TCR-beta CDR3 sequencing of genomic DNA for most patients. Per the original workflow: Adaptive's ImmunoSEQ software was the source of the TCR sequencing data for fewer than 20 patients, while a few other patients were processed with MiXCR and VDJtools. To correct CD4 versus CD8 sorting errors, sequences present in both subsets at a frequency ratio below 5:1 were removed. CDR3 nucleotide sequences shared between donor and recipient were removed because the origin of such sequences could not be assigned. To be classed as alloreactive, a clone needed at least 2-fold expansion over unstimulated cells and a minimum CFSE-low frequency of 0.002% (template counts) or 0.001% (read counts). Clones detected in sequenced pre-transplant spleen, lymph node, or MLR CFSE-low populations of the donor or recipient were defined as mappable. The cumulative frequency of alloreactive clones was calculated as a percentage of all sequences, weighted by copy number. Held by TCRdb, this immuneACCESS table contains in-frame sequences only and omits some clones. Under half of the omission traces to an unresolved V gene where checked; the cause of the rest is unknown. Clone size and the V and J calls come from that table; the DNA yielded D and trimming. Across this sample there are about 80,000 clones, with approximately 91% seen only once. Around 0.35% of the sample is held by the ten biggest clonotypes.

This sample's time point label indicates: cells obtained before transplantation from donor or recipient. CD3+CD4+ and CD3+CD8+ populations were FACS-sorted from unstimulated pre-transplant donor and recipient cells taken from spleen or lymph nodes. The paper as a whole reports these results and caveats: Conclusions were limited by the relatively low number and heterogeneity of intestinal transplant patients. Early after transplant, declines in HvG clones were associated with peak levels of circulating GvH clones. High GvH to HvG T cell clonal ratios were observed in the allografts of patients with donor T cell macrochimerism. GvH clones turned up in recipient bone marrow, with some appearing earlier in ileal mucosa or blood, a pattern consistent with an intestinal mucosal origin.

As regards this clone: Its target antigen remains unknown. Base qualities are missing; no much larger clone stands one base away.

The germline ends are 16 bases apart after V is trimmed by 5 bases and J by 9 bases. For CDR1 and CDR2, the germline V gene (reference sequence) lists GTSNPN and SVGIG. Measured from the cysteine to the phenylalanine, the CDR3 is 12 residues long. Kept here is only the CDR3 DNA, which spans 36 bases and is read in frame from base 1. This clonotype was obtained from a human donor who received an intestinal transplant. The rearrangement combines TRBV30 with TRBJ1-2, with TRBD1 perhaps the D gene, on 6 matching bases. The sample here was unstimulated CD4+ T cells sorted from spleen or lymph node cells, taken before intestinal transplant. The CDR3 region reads CAWEALGGSYTF. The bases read TGTGCCTGGGAAGCCCTTGGGGGCAGCTACACCTTC.